This T cell receptor beta chain was sequenced in a study of blood T cells in healthy people across ages. The CDR3 consists of 14 residues. Trimming left V 0 bases short and J 5 bases short, with 8 bases between. Germline assignment: CDR1 SGHAT and CDR2 FQNNGV. Comment on this clonotype: Its antigen is as yet unknown.

The study's findings and limits: Measured against age, TCR beta diversity per million T cells decreased in a roughly linear manner.

A second PCR, run for roughly 7 to 11 cycles, used a sample-barcoded 5' primer plus a J-beta primer mix. TCRdb itself ran the 5' RACE reads through MiXCR, one entry per CDR3 protein. The data hold 660,000 or so distinct CDR3 sequences, with around three fifths observed a single time. For every donor, a draw yielded around 10 milliliters of peripheral blood. PBMCs were isolated at a quantity of at least 6 million per sample. The chain combines TRBV11-2 with TRBJ2-1; D is ambiguous. This clonotype was obtained from a man in his sixties in good health. The sample taken for sequencing was blood. The CDR3 loop is CASSLDRTDNEQFF. The CDR3 DNA is TGTGCCAGCAGCTTAGATCGGACCGACAATGAGCAGTTCTTC.